This TCR beta chain was profiled in a study of T cells in Graves' hyperthyroidism and ophthalmopathy. This clonotype was seen repeatedly, ten times or more. Newly diagnosed hyperthyroidism patients aged 18 to 65 years had disease lasting under 2 months. Exclusions: uncontrolled infection, other autoimmune disease, pregnancy, lactation. Each diagnosis drew on symptoms, thyroxine, TRAb, thyroid ultrasound and orbital computed tomography findings. It was around 10 ml of fresh peripheral blood that supplied the PBMCs. RNA transcripts yielded amplified TCR beta CDR3 regions. When the TCR CDR3 underwent first-round RT-PCR, the HTBI primer set was used. MiXCR, applied by TCRdb to the multiplex PCR reads, yields one record per CDR3 protein. In the table there are some 800,000 distinct CDR3 sequences, 35% to 40% of which are singletons. V was trimmed by 6 bases and J by 7 bases, leaving 9 bases between them. CDR1 and CDR2 from the germline V gene are LNHNV and YYDKDF (reference sequence). This CDR3 spans 11 amino acids.

This chain connects TRBV15 to TRBJ2-5; D not resolved. The TCR comes from a man aged 18 to 30 with Graves' hyperthyroidism. Sequenced material: blood. CDR3 DNA sequence: TGTGCCACCAGGACGGGCGGGACCCAGTACTTC. Protein product: CATRTGGTQYF.